This is a list of T cell receptor beta chains from one sample in a study of blood T cells in healthy people across ages. TCRdb re-analysed the 5' RACE reads in MiXCR, keeping a single row per CDR3 protein. This sample has some 640,000 distinct CDR3 sequences; about 52% occur once, and the top ten carry 30% to 35%. Sequenced: blood. Receptors originate from an older woman in good health. Each CDR3 is given with its conserved first and last residue. Fields, in order: CDR3 protein, CDR3 DNA, J gene, D gene, clone size, V gene. A D gene is named only where the DNA matches it firmly. The size field is filled for only some rows; it gives once, few, many or a size class.

CASSLLTAGAADTQYF	TGCGCCAGCAGCTTGCTTACGGCGGGGGCGGCAGATACGCAGTATTTT	TRBJ2-3	NA	NA	TRBV5-1
CSVGYVHPYEQYF	TGCAGCGTTGGGTACGTCCATCCCTACGAGCAGTACTTC	TRBJ2-7	NA	NA	TRBV29-1
CASSQATVYGYTF	TGTGCCAGCAGCCAAGCAACAGTCTATGGCTACACCTTC	TRBJ1-2	NA	NA	TRBV3-1
CASSLERATYNSPLHF	TGTGCCAGCAGTTTGGAGAGGGCCACCTATAATTCACCCCTCCACTTT	TRBJ1-6	NA	NA	TRBV27
CASRGSGRDYNEQFF	TGTGCCAGCAGGGGTAGCGGGAGGGATTACAATGAGCAGTTCTTC	TRBJ2-1	TRBD2	NA	TRBV12-3/TRBV12-4
CSARGWQGEHEAFF	TGCAGTGCTAGGGGGTGGCAGGGTGAGCATGAAGCTTTCTTT	TRBJ1-1	NA	few	TRBV20-1
CSAPAPGRGPYEQYF	TGCAGTGCTCCAGCCCCGGGCAGGGGGCCGTACGAGCAGTACTTC	TRBJ2-7	TRBD1	NA	TRBV20-1
CASSALAGRSYNEQFF	TGTGCCAGCAGCGCTCTAGCGGGAAGATCTTACAATGAGCAGTTCTTC	TRBJ2-1	TRBD2	NA	TRBV9
CATSDLRTSGRAGEQFF	TGTGCCACCAGTGATTTGCGCACTAGCGGGAGGGCCGGTGAGCAGTTCTTC	TRBJ2-1	TRBD2	NA	TRBV24-1
CSARDLTGVDNSPLHF	TGCAGTGCTAGAGATCTCACCGGGGTTGATAATTCACCCCTCCACTTT	TRBJ1-6	NA	NA	TRBV20-1
CASSLQDREFYGYTF	TGTGCCAGCAGCTTACAGGACAGGGAGTTCTATGGCTACACCTTC	TRBJ1-2	TRBD1	NA	TRBV7-9
CSVDPRQGRGYEQFF	TGCAGCGTTGATCCACGACAGGGTAGAGGGTATGAGCAGTTCTTC	TRBJ2-1	TRBD1	many	TRBV29-1
CASDRTGGLPRYNEQFF	TGTGCCAGCGACCGTACCGGGGGACTACCAAGATACAATGAGCAGTTCTTC	TRBJ2-1	TRBD2	NA	TRBV7-2
CASSLVGLDTAYEQYF	TGTGCCAGCAGCTTAGTAGGGTTAGACACCGCCTACGAGCAGTACTTC	TRBJ2-7	NA	once	TRBV11-2
CSASRRLGLAGGRQETQFF	TGCAGTGCTAGCCGCCGGCTGGGACTAGCGGGAGGGAGACAAGAGACCCAGTTCTTC	TRBJ2-1	TRBD2	NA	TRBV20-1
CTSMRVIGSDTQYF	TGTACCAGCATGAGGGTTATAGGGTCAGATACGCAGTATTTT	TRBJ2-3	NA	NA	TRBV6-1
CASSSLGNSWEQYF	TGTGCCAGCAGCTCCCTCGGGAACAGTTGGGAGCAGTACTTC	TRBJ2-4	NA	few	TRBV7-2
CATSRAGKTQYF	TGTGCCACCAGCAGAGCCGGCAAGACCCAGTACTTC	TRBJ2-5	NA	NA	TRBV15
CASNSLSSAGAEQYF	TGTGCCAGCAATTCCCTATCTAGCGCGGGGGCCGAGCAGTACTTC	TRBJ2-7	NA	NA	TRBV6-2/TRBV6-3
CASSQDGAAYNEQFF	TGCGCCAGCAGCCAAGACGGCGCGGCCTACAATGAGCAGTTCTTC	TRBJ2-1	NA	NA	TRBV4-3
CASSSPTSGETQYF	TGTGCCAGCAGTTCCCCGACTAGCGGAGAGACCCAGTACTTC	TRBJ2-5	TRBD2	NA	TRBV6-2/TRBV6-3
CASSIRLAGGGEQFF	TGTGCCAGTAGTATAAGACTAGCGGGAGGCGGTGAGCAGTTCTTC	TRBJ2-1	TRBD2	NA	TRBV19
CSATHWEGLATGELFF	TGCAGTGCCACCCACTGGGAGGGACTAGCAACCGGGGAGCTGTTTTTT	TRBJ2-2	TRBD2	NA	TRBV20-1
CATSSPGETQYF	TGTGCCACCTCCTCGCCCGGAGAGACCCAGTACTTC	TRBJ2-5	NA	NA	TRBV24-1
CASIAFLSGANVLTF	TGTGCCAGCATAGCGTTCCTCTCTGGGGCCAACGTCCTGACTTTC	TRBJ2-6	NA	NA	TRBV2
CASSPYWDPGSTDTQYF	TGCGCCAGCAGCCCTTACTGGGACCCCGGATCCACAGATACGCAGTATTTT	TRBJ2-3	NA	NA	TRBV5-1
CATSRGDRDNKETQYF	TGTGCCACCAGCAGAGGTGATCGGGACAACAAAGAGACCCAGTACTTC	TRBJ2-5	NA	NA	TRBV15
CASSRSSGQYF	TGTGCCAGCAGCCGAAGCAGCGGGCAGTACTTC	TRBJ2-7	NA	NA	TRBV3-1
CASSRLAGGIDTQYF	TGCGCCAGCAGCCGACTAGCGGGAGGGATAGATACGCAGTATTTT	TRBJ2-3	TRBD2	NA	TRBV5-1
CASSFRGRDHEQYF	TGCGCCAGCAGCTTTCGCGGGAGGGACCACGAGCAGTACTTC	TRBJ2-7	TRBD2	NA	TRBV5-1
CASSAAGLRNSPLHF	TGTGCCAGCAGCGCCGCAGGGTTGCGGAATTCACCCCTCCACTTT	TRBJ1-6	NA	few	TRBV9
CASSLGQANTDTQYF	TGTGCCAGCAGCCTTGGACAGGCGAACACAGATACGCAGTATTTT	TRBJ2-3	TRBD1	NA	TRBV7-9
CSVDSDTSYEQYF	TGCAGCGTTGACTCGGACACAAGCTACGAGCAGTACTTC	TRBJ2-7	NA	few	TRBV29-1
CASSQDLGHSPLHF	TGTGCCAGCAGCCAAGATCTCGGACATTCACCCCTCCACTTT	TRBJ1-6	NA	NA	TRBV14
CASRSGAGEGHTEAFF	TGTGCCAGCAGATCAGGAGCGGGAGAGGGACACACTGAAGCTTTCTTT	TRBJ1-1	NA	NA	TRBV7-9
CSVARGAETQYF	TGCAGCGTTGCCAGGGGCGCAGAGACCCAGTACTTC	TRBJ2-5	NA	many	TRBV29-1
CASSRNWGQQETQYF	TGTGCCAGCTCACGGAATTGGGGACAGCAAGAGACCCAGTACTTC	TRBJ2-5	TRBD1	NA	TRBV18
CSARTGGTEQYF	TGCAGTGCTAGGACAGGGGGCACCGAGCAGTACTTC	TRBJ2-7	TRBD1	NA	TRBV20-1
CASSDRPGGTEAFF	TGTGCCAGCAGTGATCGGCCAGGGGGCACTGAAGCTTTCTTT	TRBJ1-1	TRBD1	NA	TRBV2